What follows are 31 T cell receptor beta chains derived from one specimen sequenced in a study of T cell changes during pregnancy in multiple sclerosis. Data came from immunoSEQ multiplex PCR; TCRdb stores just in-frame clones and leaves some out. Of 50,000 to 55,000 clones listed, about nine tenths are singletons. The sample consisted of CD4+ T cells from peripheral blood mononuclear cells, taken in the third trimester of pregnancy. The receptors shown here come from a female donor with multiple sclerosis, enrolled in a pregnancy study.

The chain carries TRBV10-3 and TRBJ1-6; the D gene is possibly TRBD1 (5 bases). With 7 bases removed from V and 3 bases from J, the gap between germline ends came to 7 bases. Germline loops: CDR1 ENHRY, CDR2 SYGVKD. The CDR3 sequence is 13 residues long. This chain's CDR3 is CAITGHYNSPLHF. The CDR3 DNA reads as TGTGCCATCACAGGACACTATAATTCACCCCTCCACTTT.

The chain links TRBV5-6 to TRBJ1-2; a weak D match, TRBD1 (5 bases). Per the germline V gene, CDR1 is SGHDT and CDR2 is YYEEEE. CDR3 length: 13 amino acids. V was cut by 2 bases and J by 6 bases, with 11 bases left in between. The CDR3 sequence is CASSFGFRDGYTF. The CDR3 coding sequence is TGTGCCAGCAGCTTCGGTTTCAGGGATGGCTACACCTTC.

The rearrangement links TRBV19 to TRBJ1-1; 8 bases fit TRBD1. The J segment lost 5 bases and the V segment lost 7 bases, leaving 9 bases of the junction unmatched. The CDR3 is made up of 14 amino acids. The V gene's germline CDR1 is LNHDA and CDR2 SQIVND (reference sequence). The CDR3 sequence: CASTSTGEKTEAFF. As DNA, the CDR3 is TGTGCCAGTACCTCGACAGGGGAAAAAACTGAAGCTTTCTTT. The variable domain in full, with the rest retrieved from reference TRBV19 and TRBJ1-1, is DGGITQSPKYLFRKEGQNVTLSCEQNLNHDAMYWYRQDPGQGLRLIYYSQIVNDFQKGDIAEGYSVSREKKESFPLTVTSAQKNPTAFYLCASTSTGEKTEAFFGQGTRLTVV.

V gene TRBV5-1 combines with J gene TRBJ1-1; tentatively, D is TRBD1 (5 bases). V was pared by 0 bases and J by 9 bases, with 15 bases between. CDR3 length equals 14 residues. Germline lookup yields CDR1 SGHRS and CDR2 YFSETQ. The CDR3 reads CASSLAGGDVQAFF. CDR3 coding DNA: TGCGCCAGCAGCTTGGCGGGAGGGGATGTCCAAGCTTTCTTT.

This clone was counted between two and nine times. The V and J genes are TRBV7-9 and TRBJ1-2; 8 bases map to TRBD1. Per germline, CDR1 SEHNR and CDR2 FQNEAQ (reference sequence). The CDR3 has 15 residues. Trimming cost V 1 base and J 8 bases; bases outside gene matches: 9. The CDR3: CASSLEVGTGGGYTF. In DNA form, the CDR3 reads TGTGCCAGCAGCTTAGAAGTAGGGACAGGCGGCGGCTACACCTTC.

The DNA of the CDR3 is TGTGCCACCACTACGGTACAGGGAGCCAGCCGGCGCGAGCAGTACTTC. It encodes CATTTVQGASRREQYF. The chain uses TRBV2 and TRBJ2-7; the D gene is possibly TRBD1 (6 bases). This CDR3 has 16 amino acids. V shed 10 bases and J shed 6 bases, with 28 bases lying between them. Germline V lookup: CDR1 SNHLY, CDR2 FYNNEI.

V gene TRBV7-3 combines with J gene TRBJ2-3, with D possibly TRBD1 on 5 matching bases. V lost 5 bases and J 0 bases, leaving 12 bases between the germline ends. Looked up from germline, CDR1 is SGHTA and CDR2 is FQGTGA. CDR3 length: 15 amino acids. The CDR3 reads CASSPRTPSTDTQYF. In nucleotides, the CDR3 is TGTGCCAGCAGCCCTCGGACACCTAGCACAGATACGCAGTATTTT.

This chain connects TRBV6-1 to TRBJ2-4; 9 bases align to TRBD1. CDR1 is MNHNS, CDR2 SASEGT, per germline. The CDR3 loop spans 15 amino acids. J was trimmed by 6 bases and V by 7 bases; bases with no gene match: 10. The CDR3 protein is CASTRTGVGLNIQYF. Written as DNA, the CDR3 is TGTGCCAGCACCAGGACAGGGGTAGGCCTAAACATTCAGTACTTC.

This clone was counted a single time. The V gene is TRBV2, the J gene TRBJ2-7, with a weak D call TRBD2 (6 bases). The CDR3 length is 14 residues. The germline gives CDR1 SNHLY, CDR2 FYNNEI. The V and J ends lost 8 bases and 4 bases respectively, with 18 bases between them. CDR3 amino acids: CASGVDGGRYEQYF. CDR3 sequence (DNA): TGTGCCAGCGGGGTAGATGGGGGGAGGTACGAGCAGTACTTC.

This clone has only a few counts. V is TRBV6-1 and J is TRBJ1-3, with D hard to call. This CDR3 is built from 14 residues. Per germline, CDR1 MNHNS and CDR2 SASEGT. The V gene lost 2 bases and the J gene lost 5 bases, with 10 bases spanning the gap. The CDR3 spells CASSELDGRNTIYF. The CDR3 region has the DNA TGTGCCAGCAGTGAATTAGACGGGAGAAACACCATATATTTT.

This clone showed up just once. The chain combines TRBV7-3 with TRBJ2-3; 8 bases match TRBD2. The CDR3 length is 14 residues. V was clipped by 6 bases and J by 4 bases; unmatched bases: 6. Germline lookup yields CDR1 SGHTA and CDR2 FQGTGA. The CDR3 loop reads CASSSTGGPDTQYF. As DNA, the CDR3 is TGTGCCAGCAGTTCGACGGGGGGGCCAGATACGCAGTATTTT.

CDR3 in DNA: TGCGCCAGCAGCCAGTCCGGGACAGGGGCTGGAAACACCATATATTTT. Translating gives CASSQSGTGAGNTIYF. The chain employs TRBV4-1 and TRBJ1-3; 10 positions agree with TRBD1. Germline V gene data show CDR1 as MGHRA and CDR2 as YSYEKL. The CDR3 runs 16 residues. The V gene end was trimmed by 3 bases and the J gene end by 2 bases; junction bases not matched to a gene: 4.

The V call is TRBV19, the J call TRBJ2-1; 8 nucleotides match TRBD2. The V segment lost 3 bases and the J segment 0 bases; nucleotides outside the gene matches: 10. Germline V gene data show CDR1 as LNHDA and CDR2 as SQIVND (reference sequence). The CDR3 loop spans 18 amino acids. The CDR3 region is CASSITSGSTFSYNEQFF. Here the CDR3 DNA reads TGTGCCAGTAGTATTACTAGCGGCTCCACTTTCTCCTACAATGAGCAGTTCTTC.

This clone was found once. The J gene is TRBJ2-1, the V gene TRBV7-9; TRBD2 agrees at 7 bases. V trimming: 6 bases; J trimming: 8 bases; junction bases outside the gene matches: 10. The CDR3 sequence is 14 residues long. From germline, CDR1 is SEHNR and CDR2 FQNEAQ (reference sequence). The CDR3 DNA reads TGTGCCAGCAGGTCGGGGGGAATTCACGATGAGCAGTTCTTC. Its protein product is CASRSGGIHDEQFF.

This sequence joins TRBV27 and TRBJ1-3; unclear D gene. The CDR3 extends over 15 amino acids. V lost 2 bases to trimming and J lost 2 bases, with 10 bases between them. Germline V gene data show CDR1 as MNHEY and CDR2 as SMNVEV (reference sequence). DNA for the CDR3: TGTGCCAGCAGTTTAAGGGAGGGTGCTGGAAACACCATATATTTT. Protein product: CASSLREGAGNTIYF.

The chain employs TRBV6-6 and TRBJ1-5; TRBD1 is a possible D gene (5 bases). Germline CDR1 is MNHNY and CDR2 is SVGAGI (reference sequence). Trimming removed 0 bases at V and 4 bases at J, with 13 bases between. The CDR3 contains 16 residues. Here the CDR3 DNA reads TGTGCCAGCAGTTACTCTGGTGGGGCCGCAAATCAGCCCCAGCATTTT. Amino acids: CASSYSGGAANQPQHF.

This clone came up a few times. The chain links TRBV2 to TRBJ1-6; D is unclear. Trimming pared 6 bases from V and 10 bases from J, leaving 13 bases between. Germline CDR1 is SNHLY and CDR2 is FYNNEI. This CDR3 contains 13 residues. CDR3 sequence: CASRAGSASPLHF. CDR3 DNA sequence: TGTGCCAGCAGGGCAGGATCAGCCTCACCCCTCCACTTT.

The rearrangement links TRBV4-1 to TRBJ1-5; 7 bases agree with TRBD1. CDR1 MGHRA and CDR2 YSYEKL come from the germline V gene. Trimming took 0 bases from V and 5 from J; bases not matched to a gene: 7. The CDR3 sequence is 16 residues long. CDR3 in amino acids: CASSQEGTATYQPQHF. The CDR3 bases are TGCGCCAGCAGCCAAGAAGGGACAGCTACGTATCAGCCCCAGCATTTT.

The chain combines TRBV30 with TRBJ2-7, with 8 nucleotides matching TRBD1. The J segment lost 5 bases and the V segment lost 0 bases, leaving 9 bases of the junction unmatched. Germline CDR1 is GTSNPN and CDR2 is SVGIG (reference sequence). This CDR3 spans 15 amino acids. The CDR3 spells CAWSVRAGGINEQYF. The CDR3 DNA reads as TGTGCCTGGAGTGTACGGGCAGGGGGCATAAACGAGCAGTACTTC.

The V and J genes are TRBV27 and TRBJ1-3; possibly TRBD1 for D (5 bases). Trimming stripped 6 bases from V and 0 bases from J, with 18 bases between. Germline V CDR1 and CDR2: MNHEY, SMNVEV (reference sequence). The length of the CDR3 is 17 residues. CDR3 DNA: TGTGCCAGCAGGGCGGGGTGGGGGAGAAGCTCTGGAAACACCATATATTTT. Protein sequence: CASRAGWGRSSGNTIYF.

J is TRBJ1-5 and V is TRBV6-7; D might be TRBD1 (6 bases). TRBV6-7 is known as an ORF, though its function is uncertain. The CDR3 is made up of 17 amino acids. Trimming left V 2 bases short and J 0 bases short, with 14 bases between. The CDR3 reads CASSYQGNLNSNQPQHF. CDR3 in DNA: TGTGCCAGCAGTTACCAGGGGAACCTAAATAGCAATCAGCCCCAGCATTTT.

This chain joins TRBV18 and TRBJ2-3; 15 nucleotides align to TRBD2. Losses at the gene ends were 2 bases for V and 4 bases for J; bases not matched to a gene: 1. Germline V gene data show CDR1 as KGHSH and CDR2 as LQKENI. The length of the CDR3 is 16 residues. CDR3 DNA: TGTGCCAGCTCACCAGGACTAGCGGGGGGGCCAGATACGCAGTATTTT. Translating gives CASSPGLAGGPDTQYF.

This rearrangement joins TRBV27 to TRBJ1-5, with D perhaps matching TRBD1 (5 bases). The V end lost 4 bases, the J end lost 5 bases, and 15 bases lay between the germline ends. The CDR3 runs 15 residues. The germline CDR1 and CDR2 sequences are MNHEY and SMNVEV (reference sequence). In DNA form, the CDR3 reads TGTGCCAGCAGTTCTCGGGGGAAGGGGTATCAGCCCCAGCATTTT. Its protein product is CASSSRGKGYQPQHF.

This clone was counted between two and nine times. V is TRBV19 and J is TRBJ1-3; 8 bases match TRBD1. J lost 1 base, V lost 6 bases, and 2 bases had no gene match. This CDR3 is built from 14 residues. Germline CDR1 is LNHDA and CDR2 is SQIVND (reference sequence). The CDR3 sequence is CASRRTGSGNTIYF. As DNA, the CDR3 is TGTGCCAGTAGAAGGACAGGGTCTGGAAACACCATATATTTT.

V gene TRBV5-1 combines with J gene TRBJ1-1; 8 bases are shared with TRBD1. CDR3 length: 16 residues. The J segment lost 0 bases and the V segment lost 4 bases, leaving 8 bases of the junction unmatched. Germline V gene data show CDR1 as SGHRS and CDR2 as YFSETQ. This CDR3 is CASSDRDRLLNTEAFF. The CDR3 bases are TGCGCCAGCAGCGACCGGGACAGGCTTTTGAACACTGAAGCTTTCTTT.

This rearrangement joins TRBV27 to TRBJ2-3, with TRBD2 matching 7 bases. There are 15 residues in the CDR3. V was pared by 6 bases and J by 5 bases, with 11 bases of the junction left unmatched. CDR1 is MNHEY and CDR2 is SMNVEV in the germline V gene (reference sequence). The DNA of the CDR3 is TGTGCCAGCAGCCGCACGGCGGCGGGAGTAGATACGCAGTATTTT. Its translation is CASSRTAAGVDTQYF.

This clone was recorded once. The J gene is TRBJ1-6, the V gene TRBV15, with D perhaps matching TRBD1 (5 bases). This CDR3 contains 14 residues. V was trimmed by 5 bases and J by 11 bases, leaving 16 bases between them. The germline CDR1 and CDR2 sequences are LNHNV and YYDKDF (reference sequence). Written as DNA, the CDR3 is TGTGCCACCAGCGGCAGGGACTCCCTAACACCCCTCCACTTT. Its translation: CATSGRDSLTPLHF.

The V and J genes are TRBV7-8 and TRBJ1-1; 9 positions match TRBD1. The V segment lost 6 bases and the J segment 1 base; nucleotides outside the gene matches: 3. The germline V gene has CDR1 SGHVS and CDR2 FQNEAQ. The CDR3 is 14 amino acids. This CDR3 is CASRPGQGNTEAFF. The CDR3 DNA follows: TGTGCCAGCAGACCGGGACAGGGGAACACTGAAGCTTTCTTT.

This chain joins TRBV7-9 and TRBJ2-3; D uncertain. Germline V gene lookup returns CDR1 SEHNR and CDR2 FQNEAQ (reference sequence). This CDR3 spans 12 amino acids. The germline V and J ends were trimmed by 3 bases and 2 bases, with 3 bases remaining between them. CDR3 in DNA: TGTGCCAGCAGCTTCGTCACAGATACGCAGTATTTT. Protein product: CASSFVTDTQYF.

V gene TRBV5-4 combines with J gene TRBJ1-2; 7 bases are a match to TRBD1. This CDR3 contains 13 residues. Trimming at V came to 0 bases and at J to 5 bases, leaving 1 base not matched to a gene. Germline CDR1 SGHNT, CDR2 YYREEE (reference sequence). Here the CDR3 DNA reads TGTGCCAGCAGCTTGGGGGGACAGTATGGCTACACCTTC. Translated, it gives CASSLGGQYGYTF.

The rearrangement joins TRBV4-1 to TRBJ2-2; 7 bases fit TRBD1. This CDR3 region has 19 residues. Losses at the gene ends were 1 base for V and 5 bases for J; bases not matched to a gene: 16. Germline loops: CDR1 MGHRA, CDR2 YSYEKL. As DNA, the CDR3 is TGCGCCAGCAGCCAAGGGGGGCTTTTACAGGGGACGGGGACCGGGGAGCTGTTTTTT. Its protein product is CASSQGGLLQGTGTGELFF.